Shown below are 5 T cell receptor beta chains from a single sample sequenced in a study of cytomegalovirus exposure and HLA in healthy donors. The assay was immunoSEQ multiplex PCR, and TCRdb's table has in-frame clones only and misses some. The data hold roughly 230,000 clones, with about 90% observed a single time. The specimen sequenced was PBMCs. The receptors shown here come from a woman in her 30s in good health and CMV-seronegative.

CDR3 sequence: CASSLETSSYEQYF. In DNA, the CDR3 is TGTGCCAGCTCACTGGAGACGAGCTCCTACGAGCAGTACTTC. The gene calls are TRBV18 and TRBJ2-7; D is uncertain. Trimming stripped 4 bases from V and 0 bases from J, with 10 bases between. Looked up from germline, CDR1 is KGHSH and CDR2 is LQKENI. This CDR3 spans 14 amino acids.

This chain links TRBV28 with TRBJ1-1; no firm D call. Germline-derived CDR1 and CDR2 are MDHEN and SYDVKM. V lost 4 bases and J 1 base, leaving 7 bases between the germline ends. This CDR3 contains 13 residues. In DNA form, the CDR3 reads TGTGCCAGCAGTTCCGACGGGAACACTGAAGCTTTCTTT. Protein product: CASSSDGNTEAFF. Full variable domain (rest looked up from reference TRBV28 and TRBJ1-1): DVKVTQSSRYLVKRTGEKVFLECVQDMDHENMFWYRQDPGLGLRLIYFSYDVKMKEKGDIPEGYSVSREKKERFSLILESASTNQTSMYLCASSSDGNTEAFFGQGTRLTVV.

V is TRBV7-9 and J is TRBJ2-2; D possibly uses TRBD1 or TRBD2 (5 bases each). The germline gives CDR1 SEHNR, CDR2 FQNEAQ (reference sequence). The length of the CDR3 is 15 residues. Trimming took off 5 bases at V and 0 bases at J, with 10 bases between the two ends. CDR3: CASSTGRPNTGELFF. The CDR3 nucleotides are TGTGCCAGCAGCACGGGACGCCCGAACACCGGGGAGCTGTTTTTT.

The chain is built from TRBV19 and TRBJ2-3; D not resolved. CDR1 is LNHDA and CDR2 is SQIVND in the germline V gene (reference sequence). The V end lost 3 bases, the J end lost 6 bases, and 10 bases lay between the germline ends. This CDR3 region has 13 residues. The CDR3 DNA is TGTGCCAGTAGTATCCGGCAAGCCGATACGCAGTATTTT. This codes for CASSIRQADTQYF.

This clone was picked up one time. The CDR3 spells CASSFGANEQFF. Here the CDR3 DNA reads TGTGCCAGCAGTTTTGGGGCCAATGAGCAGTTCTTC. The chain has TRBV27 and TRBJ2-1, with D possibly TRBD1 on 5 matching bases. V lost 3 bases, J lost 6 bases, and 6 bases lay in between. Per germline, CDR1 MNHEY and CDR2 SMNVEV (reference sequence). The CDR3 covers 12 residues.